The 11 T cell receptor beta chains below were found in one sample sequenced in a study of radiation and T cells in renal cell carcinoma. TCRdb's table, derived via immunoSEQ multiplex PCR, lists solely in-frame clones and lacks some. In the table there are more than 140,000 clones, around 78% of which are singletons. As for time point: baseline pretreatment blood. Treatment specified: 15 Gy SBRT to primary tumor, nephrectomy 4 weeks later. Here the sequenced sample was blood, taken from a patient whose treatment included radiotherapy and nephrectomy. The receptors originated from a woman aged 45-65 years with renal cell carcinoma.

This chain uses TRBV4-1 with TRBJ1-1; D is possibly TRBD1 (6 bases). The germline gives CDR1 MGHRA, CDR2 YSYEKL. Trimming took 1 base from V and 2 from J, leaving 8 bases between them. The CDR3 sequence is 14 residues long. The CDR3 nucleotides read TGCGCCAGCAGCCAAGTACAGGGTAACACTGAAGCTTTCTTT. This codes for CASSQVQGNTEAFF.

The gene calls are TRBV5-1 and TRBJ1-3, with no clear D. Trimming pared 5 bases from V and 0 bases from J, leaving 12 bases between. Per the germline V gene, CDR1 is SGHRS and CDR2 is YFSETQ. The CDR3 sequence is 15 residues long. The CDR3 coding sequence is TGCGCCAGCAGAGCCGCCCTGTCCTCTGGAAACACCATATATTTT. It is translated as CASRAALSSGNTIYF.

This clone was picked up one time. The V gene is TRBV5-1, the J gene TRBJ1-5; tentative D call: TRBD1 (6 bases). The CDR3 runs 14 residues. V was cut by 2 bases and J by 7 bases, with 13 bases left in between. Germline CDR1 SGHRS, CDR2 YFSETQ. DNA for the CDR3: TGCGCCAGCAGCTTTGGGGGGGCTGGGCAGCCCCAGCATTTT. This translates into CASSFGGAGQPQHF. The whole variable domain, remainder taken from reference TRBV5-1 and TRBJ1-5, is KAGVTQTPRYLIKTRGQQVTLSCSPISGHRSVSWYQQTPGQGLQFLFEYFSETQRNKGNFPGRFSGRQFSNSRSEMNVSTLELGDSALYLCASSFGGAGQPQHFGDGTRLSIL.

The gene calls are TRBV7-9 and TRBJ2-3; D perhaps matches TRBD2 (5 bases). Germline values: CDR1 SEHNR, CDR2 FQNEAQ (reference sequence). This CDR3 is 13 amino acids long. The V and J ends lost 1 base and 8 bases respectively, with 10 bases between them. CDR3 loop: CASSLDPGSTQYF. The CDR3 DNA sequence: TGTGCCAGCAGCTTAGACCCGGGGAGTACGCAGTATTTT.

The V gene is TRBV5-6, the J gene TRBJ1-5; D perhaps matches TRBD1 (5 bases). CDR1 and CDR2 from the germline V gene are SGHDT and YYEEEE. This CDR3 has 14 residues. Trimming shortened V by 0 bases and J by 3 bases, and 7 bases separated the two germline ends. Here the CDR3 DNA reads TGTGCCAGCAGCTTGGAGGGGACCAATCAGCCCCAGCATTTT. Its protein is CASSLEGTNQPQHF.

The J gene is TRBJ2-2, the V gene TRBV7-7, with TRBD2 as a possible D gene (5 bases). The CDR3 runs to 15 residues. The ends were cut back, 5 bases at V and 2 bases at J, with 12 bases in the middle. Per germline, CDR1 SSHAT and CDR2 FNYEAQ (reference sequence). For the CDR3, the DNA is TGTGCCAGCAGCCCCTCTTCGGGAAACACCGGGGAGCTGTTTTTT. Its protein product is CASSPSSGNTGELFF.

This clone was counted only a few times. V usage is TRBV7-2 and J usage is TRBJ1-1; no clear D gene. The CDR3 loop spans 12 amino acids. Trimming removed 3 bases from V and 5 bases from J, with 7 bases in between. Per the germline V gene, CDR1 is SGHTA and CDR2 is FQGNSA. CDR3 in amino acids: CASSFSTTEAFF. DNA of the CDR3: TGTGCCAGCAGCTTTTCGACGACTGAAGCTTTCTTT.

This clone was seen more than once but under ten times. This CDR3 is CASSQVLWAGGQQDTQYF. The CDR3 DNA is TGTGCCAGCAGCCAAGTCTTGTGGGCGGGAGGGCAGCAAGATACGCAGTATTTT. J is TRBJ2-3 and V is TRBV4-2, with 9 nucleotides matching TRBD2. This CDR3 spans 18 amino acids. Germline CDR1 LGHNA, CDR2 YNFKEQ. V lost 1 base to trimming and J lost 5 bases; unmatched junction nucleotides: 13.

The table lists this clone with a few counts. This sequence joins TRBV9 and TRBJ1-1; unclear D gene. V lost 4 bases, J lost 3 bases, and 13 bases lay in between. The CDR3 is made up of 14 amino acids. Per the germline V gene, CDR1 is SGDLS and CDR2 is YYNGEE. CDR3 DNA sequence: TGTGCCAGCAGCCGCCGACCGGTAGACACTGAAGCTTTCTTT. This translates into CASSRRPVDTEAFF.

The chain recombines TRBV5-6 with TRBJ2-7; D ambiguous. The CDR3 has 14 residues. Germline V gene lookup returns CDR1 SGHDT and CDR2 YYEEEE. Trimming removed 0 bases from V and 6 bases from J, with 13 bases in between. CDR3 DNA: TGTGCCAGCAGCTTGGAACTCTCTCGAGTCGAGCAGTACTTC. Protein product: CASSLELSRVEQYF.

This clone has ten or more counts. CDR3 sequence reads: CASSGDATGIYGYTF. CDR3 nucleotide sequence: TGTGCCAGCAGCGGAGATGCGACAGGGATCTATGGCTACACCTTC. This sequence joins TRBV7-2 and TRBJ1-2, with TRBD1 matching over 7 bases. CDR1 and CDR2 from the germline V gene are SGHTA and FQGNSA. Trimming cost V 5 bases and J 4 bases; bases outside gene matches: 10. CDR3 length: 15 amino acids.